The rows below give T cell receptor beta chains drawn from one sample of a study of T cell repertoires in cytomegalovirus infection. These receptors' antigens are unknown. TCRdb ran MiXCR on the reads and lists one entry per CDR3 protein. Here the sample spans roughly 730,000 distinct CDR3 sequences, approximately 33% being singletons. This specimen consisted of cultured PBMCs, obtained from culture after CMV antigen stimulation. Every receptor here comes from a human donor in good health (CMV status not recorded). Some clones in this sample may be carry-over from other donors' samples. CDR3s include the opening cysteine and the closing phenylalanine or tryptophan. The D gene is left open where the match is weak.

V	J	D	CDR3
TRBV12-3/TRBV12-4	TRBJ2-3	TRBD2	CASSPASGGGDTQYF
TRBV5-1	TRBJ2-5	TRBD2	CASSSGLAGLQETQYF
TRBV20-1	TRBJ2-1	.	CSALPRALYNEQFF
TRBV7-8	TRBJ2-2	.	CASSFLAAGELFF
TRBV6-1	TRBJ2-7	.	CASSYERVVADEQYF
TRBV6-2/TRBV6-3	TRBJ2-5	TRBD2	CASSKRGGLETQYF
TRBV7-6	TRBJ2-5	.	CASSPPGKETQYF
TRBV7-2	TRBJ2-7	.	CASSSYPRQTYEQYF
TRBV7-2	TRBJ1-2	.	CASSPGGADVYGYTF
TRBV20-1	TRBJ2-5	.	CSASQTTQETQYF
TRBV27	TRBJ2-3	TRBD2	CASSPLLADSTDTQYF
TRBV12-3/TRBV12-4	TRBJ2-3	.	CASSLSGGAATQYF
TRBV7-2	TRBJ2-1	.	CASSLKVLPLAARNNEQFF
TRBV20-1	TRBJ1-6	.	CSADTGGLGSPLHF
TRBV7-2	TRBJ2-2	.	CASSRIVPGELFF
TRBV7-9	TRBJ1-5	TRBD1	CASSLGQGAHQPQHF
TRBV12-3/TRBV12-4	TRBJ1-3	.	CASSLAPGTAGNTIYF
TRBV6-6	TRBJ1-1	.	CASSYGRGGRAFF
TRBV7-9	TRBJ1-1	.	CASSLAGVSEAFF
TRBV19	TRBJ1-1	TRBD1	CASSMPRGLNTEAFF
TRBV6-5	TRBJ1-6	.	CASLARMDSGSYNSPLHF
TRBV20-1	TRBJ2-3	TRBD2	CSARTSGRPDTQYF
TRBV7-2	TRBJ1-2	.	CASSPGVGAGYTF
TRBV7-9	TRBJ2-2	.	CASSLASTGELFF
TRBV19	TRBJ1-2	.	CASSNAGAYGYTF
TRBV7-2	TRBJ1-4	TRBD1	CASSEGGADEKLFF
TRBV6-1	TRBJ2-1	.	CASSEGDFDYNEQFF
TRBV12-3/TRBV12-4	TRBJ2-1	TRBD2	CASSLPGVAGVQNEQFF
TRBV12-3/TRBV12-4	TRBJ2-3	TRBD2	CASKIAGQDTQYF
TRBV6-1	TRBJ2-5	.	CASSEAGRPRETQYF
TRBV5-1	TRBJ2-5	TRBD1	CASSLAQDRGETQYF
TRBV7-2	TRBJ2-5	TRBD2	CASSASGGPYQETQYF
TRBV28	TRBJ2-3	TRBD2	CASSSYERGIYTDTQYF
TRBV7-2	TRBJ2-1	.	CASSPGASAYNEQFF
TRBV19	TRBJ1-5	.	CASRNRDQYQPQHF
TRBV7-9	TRBJ1-2	.	CASSLREGIEGYTF